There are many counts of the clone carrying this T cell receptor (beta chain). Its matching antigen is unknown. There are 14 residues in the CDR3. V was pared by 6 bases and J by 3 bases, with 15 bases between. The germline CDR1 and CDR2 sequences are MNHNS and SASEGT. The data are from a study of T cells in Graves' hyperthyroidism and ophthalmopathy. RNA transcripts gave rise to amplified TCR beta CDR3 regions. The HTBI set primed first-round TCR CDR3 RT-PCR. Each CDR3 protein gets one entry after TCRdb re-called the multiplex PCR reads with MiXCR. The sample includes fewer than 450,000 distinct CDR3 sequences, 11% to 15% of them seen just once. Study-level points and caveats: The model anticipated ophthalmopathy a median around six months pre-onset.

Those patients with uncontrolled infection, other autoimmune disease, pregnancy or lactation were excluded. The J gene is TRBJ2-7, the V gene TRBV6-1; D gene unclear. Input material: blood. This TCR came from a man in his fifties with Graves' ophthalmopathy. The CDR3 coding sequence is TGTGCCAGCAGGTTTACGTGGGATCACTACGAGCAGTACTTC. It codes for CASRFTWDHYEQYF.